The 19 T cell receptor beta chains below come from one sample, sequenced in a study of CD8 T cells in Susac syndrome. The RNA input was about 0.5 to 1 ug, and it was reverse transcribed with random hexamers. Each CDR3 protein gets one entry after TCRdb re-called the immunoSEQ multiplex PCR reads with MiXCR. Altogether under 300,000 distinct CDR3 sequences are present, about 95% being singletons, with the ten largest covering 0.1%. Sequencing was done on a sample of CD4+ T cells from PBMCs. These receptors were obtained from a human donor with Susac syndrome.

V is TRBV12-3 or TRBV12-4 and J is TRBJ2-4; D is perhaps TRBD2 (5 bases). V lost 5 bases and J 0 bases, leaving 17 bases between the germline ends. CDR3 size: 17 residues. The CDR3 is CASSPAGLALAKNIQYF. The CDR3 DNA reads TGTGCCAGCAGTCCTGCTGGCCTAGCCCTAGCCAAAAACATTCAGTACTTC.

The V call is TRBV28, the J call TRBJ1-1; TRBD1 matches 8 bases. Losses at the gene ends were 3 bases for V and 5 bases for J; bases not matched to a gene: 2. The CDR3 is 13 amino acids. Germline V gives CDR1 MDHEN, CDR2 SYDVKM. As DNA, the CDR3 is TGTGCCAGCAGTTTTAACAGGGGGACTGAAGCTTTCTTT. Translation: CASSFNRGTEAFF.

The chain couples TRBV3-1 to TRBJ2-1; TRBD2 might be the D (6 bases). The CDR3 is made up of 17 amino acids. V was clipped by 3 bases and J by 5 bases, with 20 bases between them. Germline V gene sequence: CDR1 LGHDT, CDR2 YNNKEL (reference sequence). CDR3 sequence: CASSHAGLLGDNNEQFF. The CDR3 DNA is TGTGCCAGCAGCCATGCGGGACTTTTGGGCGACAACAATGAGCAGTTCTTC.

V and J are TRBV2 and TRBJ2-7; D perhaps matches TRBD2 (5 bases). CDR3 size: 15 residues. Germline CDR1 reads SNHLY; CDR2 reads FYNNEI. V was pared by 6 bases and J by 3 bases, with 18 bases between. This CDR3 reads CASSGRGLGSYEQYF. CDR3 coding DNA: TGTGCCAGCAGCGGAAGAGGGCTGGGAAGCTACGAGCAGTACTTC.

The chain recombines TRBV28 with TRBJ2-3, with TRBD1 identical over 7 bases. The CDR3 covers 18 residues. Trimming took 2 bases from V and 7 from J; bases not matched to a gene: 18. Germline V CDR1 and CDR2: MDHEN, SYDVKM. This CDR3 reads CASSLRGLIIPPSYTQYF. The DNA for the CDR3 is TGTGCCAGCAGTTTAAGGGGGCTCATAATCCCTCCCTCCTATACGCAGTATTTT. Full variable domain (remainder filled in from reference TRBV28 and TRBJ2-3): DVKVTQSSRYLVKRTGEKVFLECVQDMDHENMFWYRQDPGLGLRLIYFSYDVKMKEKGDIPEGYSVSREKKERFSLILESASTNQTSMYLCASSLRGLIIPPSYTQYFGPGTRLTVL.

This chain joins TRBV6-5 and TRBJ1-5; D call uncertain. Looked up from germline, CDR1 is MNHEY and CDR2 is SVGAGI. The CDR3 has 15 residues. The V end was cut by 2 bases, the J end by 0 bases, with 8 bases between. The CDR3 DNA follows: TGTGCCAGCAGTTACAAGGGCAATAGCAATCAGCCCCAGCATTTT. Its translation: CASSYKGNSNQPQHF.

The V and J genes are TRBV28 and TRBJ2-2, with 7 nucleotides matching TRBD2. V trimming: 4 bases; J trimming: 7 bases; junction bases outside the gene matches: 9. CDR1 and CDR2 from the germline V gene are MDHEN and SYDVKM. CDR3 length equals 15 residues. The CDR3 nucleotides read TGTGCCAGCAGTTCCGCGGGGGAAGGCCACGGGGAGCTGTTTTTT. Amino acid sequence: CASSSAGEGHGELFF.

Only one count was recorded for this clonotype. The V gene is TRBV6-2 or TRBV6-3, the J gene TRBJ2-7; TRBD2 aligns across 8 bases. CDR3 length: 15 residues. The ends lost 5 bases at V and 0 bases at J; junction bases unmatched: 6. The germline V gene has CDR1 MNHEY and CDR2 SVGEGT. CDR3 region: CASSAPGLGSYEQYF. The CDR3 nucleotides read TGTGCCAGCAGTGCCCCGGGACTAGGCTCCTACGAGCAGTACTTC.

The chain employs TRBV30 and TRBJ2-1, with D uncertain. This CDR3 is 12 amino acids long. Germline V lookup: CDR1 GTSNPN, CDR2 SVGIG (reference sequence). V dropped 1 base and J dropped 7 bases, with 8 bases sitting between them. In nucleotides, the CDR3 is TGTGCCTGGAGTGGTTTAGGAAATGAGCAGTTCTTC. Translation: CAWSGLGNEQFF.

The chain has TRBV28 and TRBJ2-7; D might be TRBD1 (6 bases). V lost 6 bases and J lost 1, with 13 bases in between. Germline V CDR1 and CDR2: MDHEN, SYDVKM. This CDR3 spans 14 amino acids. In DNA form, the CDR3 reads TGTGCCAGCAGGGAGGCAGGGGCTTCCTACGAGCAGTACTTC. It yields the protein CASREAGASYEQYF. Together with reference TRBV28 and TRBJ2-7, the CDR3 gives the full variable domain: DVKVTQSSRYLVKRTGEKVFLECVQDMDHENMFWYRQDPGLGLRLIYFSYDVKMKEKGDIPEGYSVSREKKERFSLILESASTNQTSMYLCASREAGASYEQYFGPGTRLTVT.

The chain joins TRBV30 to TRBJ2-3; 8 nucleotides match TRBD2. The V gene's germline CDR1 is GTSNPN and CDR2 SVGIG (reference sequence). The CDR3 sequence is 15 residues long. The J segment lost 3 bases and the V segment lost 6 bases, leaving 11 bases of the junction unmatched. CDR3 residues: CACPPSAGVTDTQYF. CDR3 DNA: TGTGCCTGCCCCCCTTCAGCGGGAGTAACAGATACGCAGTATTTT.

V and J are TRBV28 and TRBJ1-5, with unresolved D. Germline V gives CDR1 MDHEN, CDR2 SYDVKM. This CDR3 comprises 13 residues. Between the trimmed V and J ends, which lost 10 bases and 7 bases, there was a span of 17 bases. The DNA of the CDR3 is TGTGCCATCCGATGGAAGCCTGGACAGCCCCAGCATTTT. It specifies CAIRWKPGQPQHF.

CDR3 nucleotide sequence: TGTGCCAGCAGTGAAGAACTTACAGGGCAATTTACCGGGGAGCTGTTTTTT. Protein: CASSEELTGQFTGELFF. This chain uses TRBV2 with TRBJ2-2; perhaps TRBD1 as D (6 bases). The ends were cut back, 1 base at V and 5 bases at J, with 17 bases in the middle. Germline loops: CDR1 SNHLY, CDR2 FYNNEI. This CDR3 has 17 amino acids. The complete variable domain, with remaining parts taken from reference TRBV2 and TRBJ2-2, reads EPEVTQTPSHQVTQMGQEVILRCVPISNHLYFYWYRQILGQKVEFLVSFYNNEISEKSEIFDDQFSVERPDGSNFTLKIRSTKLEDSAMYFCASSEELTGQFTGELFFGEGSRLTVL.

V is TRBV10-3 and J is TRBJ1-5; D is unresolved. Trimming removed 0 bases from V and 6 bases from J, with 6 bases in between. The germline V gene encodes CDR1 ENHRY and CDR2 SYGVKD. The CDR3 is 13 residues long. The CDR3 loop reads CAISESKVQPQHF. The CDR3 coding sequence is TGTGCCATCAGTGAGTCGAAAGTTCAGCCCCAGCATTTT.

The V and J genes are TRBV7-9 and TRBJ1-2; 10 bases line up with TRBD1. This CDR3 contains 12 residues. V shed 3 bases and J 9 bases; nucleotides not matched to a gene: 1. From germline, CDR1 is SEHNR and CDR2 FQNEAQ (reference sequence). Here the CDR3 reads CASSLGQGSYTF. DNA for the CDR3: TGTGCCAGCAGCTTGGGACAGGGGAGCTACACCTTC.

This chain links TRBV30 with TRBJ1-1, with 7 bases lining up with TRBD1. The junction had 6 bases not matched to a gene; V was cut back by 1 base and J by 7 bases. Germline V CDR1 and CDR2: GTSNPN, SVGIG (reference sequence). The CDR3 loop spans 13 amino acids. The CDR3 here is CAWSGRGPVEAFF. The CDR3 DNA is TGTGCCTGGAGTGGAAGGGGGCCGGTTGAAGCTTTCTTT.

This clonotype was seen once. This chain connects TRBV20-1 to TRBJ1-1; the match to TRBD1 covers 7 bases. The CDR3 totals 12 residues. V dropped 5 bases and J dropped 2; count of bases not matched to a gene: 2. Germline V gives CDR1 DFQATT, CDR2 SNEGSKA (reference sequence). CDR3 nucleotides: TGCAGTGCTGGGACAGCTAACACTGAAGCTTTCTTT. Translating gives CSAGTANTEAFF.

The J gene is TRBJ2-2, the V gene TRBV7-9; no definite D call. The CDR3 is made up of 15 amino acids. V lost 7 bases and J lost 0, with 12 bases in between. The germline V gene has CDR1 SEHNR and CDR2 FQNEAQ (reference sequence). This CDR3 is CASNAWSANTGELFF. Written as DNA, the CDR3 is TGTGCCAGCAACGCTTGGTCAGCGAACACCGGGGAGCTGTTTTTT.

The chain joins TRBV29-1 to TRBJ1-2; D call uncertain. V was pared by 7 bases and J by 5 bases, with 11 bases between. The CDR3 consists of 11 residues. CDR1 SQVTM and CDR2 ANQGSEA come from the germline V gene. The CDR3 here is CSAPDGYGYTF. CDR3 nucleotide sequence: TGCAGCGCCCCGGACGGATATGGCTACACCTTC.